This T cell receptor beta chain was sequenced for a study of tumour-infiltrating T cells in Burkitt lymphoma. The protocol was immunoSEQ multiplex PCR, while the TCRdb copy is restricted to in-frame clones and leaves out a portion. The table lists under 9,000 clones, over 60% of them singletons, with around 37% in the top ten. V was pared by 0 bases and J by 6 bases, with 10 bases between. CDR3 length: 15 amino acids. Germline V CDR1 and CDR2: SGHNT, YYREEE (reference sequence). Sequenced: tumor tissue. This clonotype originated in a human donor with diffuse large B-cell lymphoma. The chain joins TRBV5-4 to TRBJ1-6; D possibly corresponds to TRBD1 (6 bases). The DNA of the CDR3 is TGTGCCAGCAGCTTGGAGGGGGGGATTAATTCACCCCTCCACTTT. This sequence encodes CASSLEGGINSPLHF.